This T cell receptor (beta chain) was obtained from a study of regulatory T cells in long-lasting Graves disease. Study observations and caveats: Persistent cases of Graves' showed reduced TCR diversity relative to newly diagnosed patients.

A note on this clonotype: Antigen specificity is unknown.

Time point reported: persistent/refractory GD, antithyroid drugs over 5 years with positive TRAb. RNA isolated from PBMCs was used to make the TCR library. The V gene's germline CDR1 is LNHNV and CDR2 YYDKDF (reference sequence). The junction had 2 bases not matched to a gene; V was cut back by 3 bases and J by 2 bases. The CDR3 has 14 amino acids. For TCR beta, libraries came from iRepertoire HTBI primers and Arm-PCR of CDR3 regions. TCRdb analysed the multiplex PCR reads with MiXCR anew, one entry per CDR3 protein. The data show 300,000 to 400,000 distinct CDR3 sequences, 15% to 20% seen once. The receptor's source is a female donor with Graves disease. The source material was peripheral blood mononuclear cells (PBMCs), sampled when the disease was refractory, from a patient treated with antithyroid drugs. The chain uses TRBV15 and TRBJ2-3; 7 bases agree with TRBD1. CDR3 loop: CATSRDRITDTQYF. For the CDR3, the DNA is TGTGCCACCAGCAGGGACAGGATCACAGATACGCAGTATTTT.